The rows below give T cell receptor beta chains drawn from one sample of a study of OX40 agonist ivuxolimab in advanced cancers. Measured with immunoSEQ multiplex PCR; TCRdb has only the in-frame clones, and not every one. This table holds fewer than 55,000 clones, roughly 88% found once. The specimen was CD4+ or CD8+ T cells sorted from blood, collected in a trial of the OX40 agonist ivuxolimab. The receptors were sampled from an adult with an advanced solid tumor such as melanoma, head and neck, liver or kidney cancer. CDR3s include the opening cysteine and the closing phenylalanine or tryptophan. Fields, in order: V gene, J gene, CDR3 protein.

V gene: TRBV9
J gene: TRBJ2-2
CDR3 protein: CASSVELPENTGELFF

V gene: TRBV2
J gene: TRBJ1-6
CDR3 protein: CASSETFPPLHF

V gene: TRBV29-1
J gene: TRBJ1-1
CDR3 protein: CSVQTGAGEAFF

V gene: TRBV30
J gene: TRBJ2-5
CDR3 protein: CAWSVWLKETQYF

V gene: TRBV27
J gene: TRBJ1-1
CDR3 protein: CASISREGRAFF

V gene: TRBV7-9
J gene: TRBJ1-1
CDR3 protein: CASSLGSLNTEAFF

V gene: TRBV5-5
J gene: TRBJ2-5
CDR3 protein: CASSPYQMGGSRETQYF

V gene: TRBV2
J gene: TRBJ1-1
CDR3 protein: CASSGDSNTEAFF

V gene: TRBV6-6
J gene: TRBJ1-2
CDR3 protein: CASRKTGGKSYGYTF

V gene: TRBV7-2
J gene: TRBJ2-1
CDR3 protein: CASSSREASGYNEQFF

V gene: TRBV19
J gene: TRBJ2-3
CDR3 protein: CASSLDFPSTDTQYF

V gene: TRBV7-3
J gene: TRBJ2-2
CDR3 protein: CASSLWAGDTGELFF

V gene: TRBV18
J gene: TRBJ2-5
CDR3 protein: CASSPIRDQETQYF

V gene: TRBV12-5
J gene: TRBJ2-7
CDR3 protein: CASGLVGPVCGYRSYEQYF

V gene: TRBV2
J gene: TRBJ2-6
CDR3 protein: CASRRQGGSGANVLTF

V gene: TRBV29-1
J gene: TRBJ2-1
CDR3 protein: CSVWTSGRNDEQFF

V gene: TRBV7-2
J gene: TRBJ1-2
CDR3 protein: CASRTGGTGISYTF

V gene: TRBV7-2
J gene: TRBJ2-4
CDR3 protein: CASSLGPSPENIQYF

V gene: TRBV5-1
J gene: TRBJ1-5
CDR3 protein: CASSLYTGPNQPQHF

V gene: TRBV6-1
J gene: TRBJ2-5
CDR3 protein: CASRIAGNQETQYF

V gene: TRBV28
J gene: TRBJ1-2
CDR3 protein: CASSLSGERIYGYTF

V gene: TRBV7-2
J gene: TRBJ2-5
CDR3 protein: CASSPGRGSQETQYF

V gene: TRBV7-2
J gene: TRBJ2-1
CDR3 protein: CASSTAGTLYNEQFF

V gene: TRBV7-9
J gene: TRBJ2-1
CDR3 protein: CASSLQAPTRDWHGEQFF

V gene: TRBV5-1
J gene: TRBJ2-5
CDR3 protein: CASSAGQIQETQYF

V gene: TRBV14
J gene: TRBJ2-7
CDR3 protein: CASSPAASSYEQYF

V gene: TRBV14
J gene: TRBJ2-7
CDR3 protein: CASSPLGGSSYEQYF